This TCR beta chain was sequenced for a study of blood T cell repertoires in COVID-19. Study overall: Material from acute and convalescent COVID-19 was sourced from the United States, Italy and Spain.

In the original analysis: The assay estimated nucleated cells by amplifying reference gene primers. TCRdb keeps only in-frame clones here, not all; method: immunoSEQ multiplex PCR. The V and J calls and clone size come from that table; D and trimming were worked out from the DNA. Here the sample spans approximately 220,000 clones, about four fifths being singletons. This clonotype was sampled from a middle-aged woman who had been exposed to COVID-19. The sample consisted of PBMCs or T cells enriched from blood (not recorded which).

CDR3: CASGFRETQYF. In DNA, the CDR3 is TGTGCTAGTGGTTTCCGGGAGACCCAGTACTTC. This chain links TRBV12-5 with TRBJ2-5; no firm D call. The V and J ends lost 3 bases and 5 bases respectively, with 4 bases between them. The CDR3 spans 11 residues. Germline loops: CDR1 LGHNT, CDR2 FRNRAP.